This T cell receptor (beta chain) was profiled in a study of T cells after yellow fever vaccination. At the level of the study: Researchers used SMART-Seq v4 Ultra Low Input to prepare fractions that had low cell numbers. Study-wide findings and caveats: Clones that expanded after primary vaccination mostly reappeared after the booster (nearly 98% CD4, 88% CD8). The study found a weaker secondary response that peaked faster, day 5 versus 15. A minor fraction of clonotypes spanned both CD4 and CD8 compartments.

The sample holds a few counts of this clonotype. Its specificity is unknown. Each CDR3 protein is one row after TCRdb ran MiXCR on the 5' RACE reads. The profile shows fewer than 350,000 distinct CDR3 sequences, approximately 3.9% of them singletons. J gave up 0 bases and V 6 bases, and 4 bases lay outside the gene matches. This CDR3 region has 14 residues. Germline values: CDR1 DFQATT, CDR2 SNEGSKA (reference sequence). Sequenced material: PBMCs, taken on the day of the yellow fever booster vaccination. The sequence derives from a man between 18 and 29 years old who received the YFV17D yellow fever vaccine. This chain links TRBV20-1 with TRBJ2-7, with 11 bases aligning to TRBD2. The CDR3 here is CSAVAGGNSYEQYF. The CDR3 DNA reads as TGCAGTGCAGTAGCGGGGGGGAACTCCTACGAGCAGTACTTC.